This T cell receptor beta chain comes out of a study of cytomegalovirus exposure and HLA in healthy donors. Produced via immunoSEQ multiplex PCR; TCRdb's table is partial and in-frame only. Among roughly 150,000 clones listed, approximately 89% were seen once. The CDR3 extends over 20 amino acids. Germline V gives CDR1 SNHLY, CDR2 FYNNEI. J gave up 4 bases and V 2 bases, and 18 bases lay outside the gene matches. This chain connects TRBV2 to TRBJ2-7; TRBD2 matches at 12 bases. The specimen was PBMCs. The clonotype comes from a man between 18 and 29 years old in good health and CMV-seropositive. CDR3 nucleotide sequence: TGTGCCAGCAGTGAACCCCGGAGGACTAGCGGGACCTCTACTCTATACGAGCAGTACTTC. Protein: CASSEPRRTSGTSTLYEQYF.